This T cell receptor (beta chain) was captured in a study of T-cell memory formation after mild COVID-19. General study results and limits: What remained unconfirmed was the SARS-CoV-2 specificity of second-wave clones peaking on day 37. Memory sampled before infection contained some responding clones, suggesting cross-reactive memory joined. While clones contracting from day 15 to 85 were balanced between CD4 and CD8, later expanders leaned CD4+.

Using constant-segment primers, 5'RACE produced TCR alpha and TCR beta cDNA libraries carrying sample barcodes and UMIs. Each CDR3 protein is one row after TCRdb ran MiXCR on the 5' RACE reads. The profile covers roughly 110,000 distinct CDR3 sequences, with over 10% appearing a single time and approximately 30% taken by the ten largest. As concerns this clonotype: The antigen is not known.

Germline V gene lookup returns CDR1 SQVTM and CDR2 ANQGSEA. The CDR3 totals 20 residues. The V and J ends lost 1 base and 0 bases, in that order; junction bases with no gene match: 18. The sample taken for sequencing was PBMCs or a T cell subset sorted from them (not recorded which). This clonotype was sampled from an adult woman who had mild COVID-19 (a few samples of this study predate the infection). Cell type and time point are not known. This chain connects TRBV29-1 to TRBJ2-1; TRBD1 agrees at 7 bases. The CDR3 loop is CSVEGDRLSLTGSSYNEQFF. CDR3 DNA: TGCAGCGTTGAAGGGGACAGACTTTCGTTGACGGGGAGCTCCTACAATGAGCAGTTCTTC.